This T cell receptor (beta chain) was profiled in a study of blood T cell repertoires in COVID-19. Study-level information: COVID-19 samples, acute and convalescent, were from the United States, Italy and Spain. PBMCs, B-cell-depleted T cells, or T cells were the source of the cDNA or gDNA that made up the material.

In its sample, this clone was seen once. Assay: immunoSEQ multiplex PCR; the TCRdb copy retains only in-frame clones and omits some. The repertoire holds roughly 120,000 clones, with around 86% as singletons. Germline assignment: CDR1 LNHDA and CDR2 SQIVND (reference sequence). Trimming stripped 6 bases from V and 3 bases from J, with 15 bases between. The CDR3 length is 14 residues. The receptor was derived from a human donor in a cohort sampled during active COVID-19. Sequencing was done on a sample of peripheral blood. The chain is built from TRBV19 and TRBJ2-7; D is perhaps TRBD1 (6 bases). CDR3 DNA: TGTGCCAGTAGCCATACAGGGTACGACTACGAGCAGTACTTC. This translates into CASSHTGYDYEQYF.